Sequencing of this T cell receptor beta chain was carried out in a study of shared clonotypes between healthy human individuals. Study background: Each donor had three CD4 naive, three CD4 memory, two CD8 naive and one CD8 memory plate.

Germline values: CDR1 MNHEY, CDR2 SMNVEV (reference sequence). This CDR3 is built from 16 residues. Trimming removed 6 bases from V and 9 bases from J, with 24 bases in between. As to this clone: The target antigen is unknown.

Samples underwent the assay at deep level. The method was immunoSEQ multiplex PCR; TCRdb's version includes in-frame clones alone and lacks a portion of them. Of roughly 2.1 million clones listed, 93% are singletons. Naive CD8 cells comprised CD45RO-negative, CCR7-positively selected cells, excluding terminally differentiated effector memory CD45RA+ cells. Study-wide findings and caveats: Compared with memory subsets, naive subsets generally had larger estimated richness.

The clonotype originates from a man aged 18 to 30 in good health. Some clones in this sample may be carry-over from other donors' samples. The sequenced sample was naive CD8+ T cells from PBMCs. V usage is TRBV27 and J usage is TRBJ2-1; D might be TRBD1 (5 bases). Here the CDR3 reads CASSPLLGLNQGEQFF. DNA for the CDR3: TGTGCCAGCAGCCCTTTATTAGGGTTGAATCAGGGTGAGCAGTTCTTC.